This T cell receptor (beta chain) was recorded in a study of cytotoxic CD8 clonotypes in ibrutinib-treated CLL. In germline, CDR1 is LNHDA, CDR2 SQIVND (reference sequence). The CDR3 totals 15 residues. V shed 5 bases and J shed 5 bases, with 18 bases lying between them. Study findings and constraints: Clonality was elevated at ibrutinib response and had returned toward baseline at progression.

Using immunoSEQ multiplex PCR, the repertoire was profiled, and TCRdb retains in-frame clones only, with some absent. The data show about 160,000 clones, 70% to 90% seen once. Note on this clone: Antigen unknown.

The input for sequencing was PBMCs, taken at disease progression, from a patient treated with ibrutinib. The clonotype originates from a human donor with chronic lymphocytic leukemia. This rearrangement joins TRBV19 to TRBJ2-5, with D perhaps being TRBD1 or TRBD2 (5 bases each). CDR3 amino acids: CASSAGTLGWETQYF. The CDR3, as DNA: TGTGCCAGTAGTGCCGGGACCCTGGGATGGGAGACCCAGTACTTC.